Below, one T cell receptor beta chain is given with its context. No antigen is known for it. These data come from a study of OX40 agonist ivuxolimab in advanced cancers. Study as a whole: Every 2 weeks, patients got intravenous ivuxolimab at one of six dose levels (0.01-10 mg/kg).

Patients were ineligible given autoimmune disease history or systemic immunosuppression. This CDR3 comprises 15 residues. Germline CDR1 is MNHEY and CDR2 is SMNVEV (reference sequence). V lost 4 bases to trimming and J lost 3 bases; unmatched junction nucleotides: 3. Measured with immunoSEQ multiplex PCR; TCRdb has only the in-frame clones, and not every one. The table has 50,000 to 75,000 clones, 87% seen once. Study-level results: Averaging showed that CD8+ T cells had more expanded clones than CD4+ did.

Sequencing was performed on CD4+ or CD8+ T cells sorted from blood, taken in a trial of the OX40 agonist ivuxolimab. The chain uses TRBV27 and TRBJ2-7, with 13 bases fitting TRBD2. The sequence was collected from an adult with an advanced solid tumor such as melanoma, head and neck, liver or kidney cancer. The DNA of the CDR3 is TGTGCCAGCAGTTGGACTAGCGGGAGAATCTACGAGCAGTACTTC. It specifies CASSWTSGRIYEQYF.